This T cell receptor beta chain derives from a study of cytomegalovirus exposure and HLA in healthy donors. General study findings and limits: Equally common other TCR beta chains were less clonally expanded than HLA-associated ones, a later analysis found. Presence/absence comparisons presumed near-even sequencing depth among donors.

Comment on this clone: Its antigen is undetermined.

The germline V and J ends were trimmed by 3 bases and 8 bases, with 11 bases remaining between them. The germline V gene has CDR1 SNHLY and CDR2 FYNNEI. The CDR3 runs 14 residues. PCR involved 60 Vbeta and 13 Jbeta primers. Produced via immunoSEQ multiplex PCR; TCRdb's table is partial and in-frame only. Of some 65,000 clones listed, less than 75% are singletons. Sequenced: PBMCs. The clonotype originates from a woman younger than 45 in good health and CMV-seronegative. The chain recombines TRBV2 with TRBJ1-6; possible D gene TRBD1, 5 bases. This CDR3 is CASSDYGAYSPLHF. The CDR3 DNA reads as TGTGCCAGCAGTGATTATGGGGCATATTCACCCCTCCACTTT.